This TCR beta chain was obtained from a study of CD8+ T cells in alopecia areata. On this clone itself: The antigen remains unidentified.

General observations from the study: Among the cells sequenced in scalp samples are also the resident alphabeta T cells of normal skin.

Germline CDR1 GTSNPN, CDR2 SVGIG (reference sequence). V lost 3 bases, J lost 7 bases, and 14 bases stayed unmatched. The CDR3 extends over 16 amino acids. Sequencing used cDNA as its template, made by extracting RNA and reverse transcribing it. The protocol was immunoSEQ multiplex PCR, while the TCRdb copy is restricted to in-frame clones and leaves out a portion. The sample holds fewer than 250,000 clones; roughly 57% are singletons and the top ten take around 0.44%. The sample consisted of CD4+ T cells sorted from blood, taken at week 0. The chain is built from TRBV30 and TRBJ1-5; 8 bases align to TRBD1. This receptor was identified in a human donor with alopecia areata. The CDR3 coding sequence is TGTGCCTGGAGCGCATATAATGGACAGGGCGGGCAGCCCCAGCATTTT. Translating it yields CAWSAYNGQGGQPQHF.